This TCR beta chain was identified during a study of CD8 T cells in ankylosing spondylitis. TCRdb reprocessed the 5' RACE reads via MiXCR and lists one record per CDR3 protein. The sample has a few hundred thousand distinct CDR3 sequences; roughly 10% are singletons. This clonotype was observed many times. The CDR3 has 13 residues. Losses at the gene ends were 6 bases for V and 6 bases for J; bases not matched to a gene: 7. Germline CDR1 reads MNHEY; CDR2 reads SMNVEV (reference sequence). This rearrangement joins TRBV27 to TRBJ2-7; 8 bases align to TRBD2. This TCR derives from a female donor with ankylosing spondylitis or in good health (not recorded which). The sample comprised blood, either unsorted or a sorted T cell fraction (not recorded which). The CDR3 is CASRPTSAIEQYF. As DNA, the CDR3 is TGTGCCAGCAGACCGACTAGCGCCATCGAGCAGTACTTC.